This T cell receptor beta chain originates from a study of T cell repertoires in cytomegalovirus infection (dated by TCRdb to the late 2010s). Study-level background: The HLA type of each donor mattered for the analysis, because public TCR beta signatures pointed to carriage of CMV infection along with the matching HLA type.

V drops 0 bases and J drops 0 bases, leaving 12 bases in between. The CDR3 goes from the cysteine to the phenylalanine over 16 residues. The sequence is cut down to CDR3 DNA, 48 bases in frame from base 1. In the germline V gene, CDR1 corresponds to MGHRA and CDR2 to YSYEKL. The run used an Illumina HiSeq 1500. TCRdb passed the public sequencing reads through fastp at Q25 and MiXCR, retaining productive beta sequences. Rows with a matching CDR3 protein are joined into one entry that keeps the most common DNA and genes. The sample table holds 210,000 or so distinct CDR3 sequences, of which about 5.9% were seen once. The top ten clones comprise around 6.5% of the sample. The paper's findings and limits, for the study overall: Carriers of CMV infection plus the relevant HLA type were discriminated by the cumulative frequency of public TCR beta family members in the study cohort and in an independent roughly 400-donor cohort. The ex vivo response was dominated by HLA-C-restricted CMV-specific TCR beta clonotypes, which also provided the single most frequent clonotype in two of eight donors.

This clonotype showed up many times. Which antigen it targets is not known. No base-level quality is on record; no much larger clone is a single base apart. The chain was built from TRBV4-1 and TRBJ2-7; the D region possibly corresponds to TRBD1 (7 bases align). Sequences were obtained from PBMCs. This receptor was identified in a human donor in good health (CMV status not recorded). Some clones in this sample may be carry-over from other donors' samples. The DNA is TGCGCCAGCAGCCAAGATGCGGGGACAGTCTCCTACGAGCAGTACTTC. It translates as CASSQDAGTVSYEQYF.